This TCR beta chain was identified in a study of response to subunit inactivated influenza vaccine. TCRdb independently ran MiXCR on the RT-PCR reads; one entry per CDR3 protein. The data contain 600,000 to 850,000 distinct CDR3 sequences, around 15% of them seen just once; the ten biggest clones take up 7.5% to 9%. Overall study findings and caveats: The authors proposed limited new T cell recruitment per seasonal influenza vaccination.

Worth noting for this clonotype: Antigen: not known.

This specimen was PBMCs from blood, taken 14 days before vaccination. The receptor was derived from a man aged 50 or older who received an inactivated influenza vaccine.

This CDR3 reads CSARDGNTPDRTQYF. In DNA form, the CDR3 reads TGCAGTGCTAGAGACGGGAACACCCCCGATCGGACCCAGTACTTC. V gene TRBV20-1 combines with J gene TRBJ2-5, with D possibly TRBD2 on 5 matching bases. V lost 0 bases, J lost 7 bases, and 18 bases lay in between. The CDR3 covers 15 residues. Per the germline V gene, CDR1 is DFQATT and CDR2 is SNEGSKA (reference sequence).